These 27 T cell receptor beta chains originate from one sample sequenced in a study of T cells in tumors after PD-1 blockade (dated by TCRdb to the late 2010s). The method was the immunoSEQ multiplex PCR assay. TCRdb carries this immuneACCESS record with in-frame sequences only. Its versions omit some clonotypes, under half of them owing to an unresolved V gene in the studies checked, with the rest unexplained. Present in this sample are around 45,000 clones, 65% to 85% of which were seen just once. The ten biggest clones cover about 9.3% of the sample. This specimen consisted of PBMCs, obtained before anti-PD-1 therapy. These receptors were obtained from a human donor with advanced basal cell or squamous cell carcinoma (not recorded which).

DNA for the CDR3: TGTGCCAGTTTACAGGGGGCGCTTGGCTACACCTTC. This sequence encodes CASLQGALGYTF. The chain recombines TRBV19 with TRBJ1-2, with 9 bases that match TRBD1. J lost 7 bases, V lost 8 bases, and 5 bases had no gene match. CDR1 is LNHDA, CDR2 SQIVND, per germline (reference sequence). This CDR3 contains 12 residues.

This chain links TRBV6-5 with TRBJ2-5; D is possibly TRBD1 (6 bases). This CDR3 comprises 14 residues. Trimming stripped 6 bases from V and 5 bases from J, with 16 bases between. CDR1 and CDR2 from the germline V gene are MNHEY and SVGAGI. The DNA for the CDR3 is TGTGCCAGCAGGAACACAGGGATCTCCGAGACCCAGTACTTC. This translates into CASRNTGISETQYF.

This chain links TRBV28 with TRBJ1-1; maybe TRBD1 (5 bases). The germline CDR1 and CDR2 sequences are MDHEN and SYDVKM. This CDR3 is built from 14 residues. The V and J ends lost 7 bases and 1 base respectively, with 13 bases between them. Here the CDR3 DNA reads TGTGCCAGCATCTTATCGACAGCGAACACTGAAGCTTTCTTT. Translated, it gives CASILSTANTEAFF.

V and J are TRBV11-3 and TRBJ2-1; D tentatively fits TRBD1 or TRBD2 (6 bases each). Trimming stripped 4 bases from V and 6 bases from J, with 25 bases between. Germline values: CDR1 SGHNT, CDR2 YENEEA. There are 18 residues in the CDR3. CDR3 amino acids: CASSSTPPGASLFNEQFF. CDR3 DNA sequence: TGTGCCAGCAGCTCGACCCCGCCGGGGGCCTCTTTGTTCAATGAGCAGTTCTTC.

The V gene is TRBV20-1, the J gene TRBJ2-3; tentatively, D is TRBD1 or TRBD2 (5 bases each). In germline, CDR1 is DFQATT, CDR2 SNEGSKA (reference sequence). V dropped 3 bases and J dropped 1 base, with 17 bases sitting between them. The CDR3 consists of 16 residues. DNA of the CDR3: TGCAGTGCTAGTGGGGGACCGACCATAGGCACAGATACGCAGTATTTT. It translates to CSASGGPTIGTDTQYF.

V and J are TRBV4-2 and TRBJ2-5, with D perhaps matching TRBD2 (6 bases). V was clipped by 2 bases and J by 4 bases, with 11 bases between them. Germline V gene sequence: CDR1 LGHNA, CDR2 YNFKEQ. CDR3 length: 14 amino acids. The CDR3 nucleotides read TGTGCCAGCAGCCAAAAGGAGGGCGGAGAGACCCAGTACTTC. Amino acid sequence: CASSQKEGGETQYF.

This clone came up once. The rearrangement joins TRBV27 to TRBJ1-1, with D perhaps matching TRBD1 (5 bases). This CDR3 comprises 13 residues. Per germline, CDR1 MNHEY and CDR2 SMNVEV (reference sequence). V was shortened by 3 bases and J by 3 bases, with 8 bases between the two germline ends. The DNA of the CDR3 is TGTGCCAGCAGTTTGAGGGGTTACACTGAAGCTTTCTTT. It yields the protein CASSLRGYTEAFF.

The V gene is TRBV5-4, the J gene TRBJ2-3; no firm D call. Per the germline V gene, CDR1 is SGHNT and CDR2 is YYREEE (reference sequence). The V gene lost 4 bases and the J gene lost 6 bases, with 12 bases spanning the gap. The CDR3 covers 13 residues. CDR3 amino acids: CASSAERDDTQYF. The CDR3 nucleotides read TGTGCCAGCAGCGCGGAGAGAGACGATACGCAGTATTTT.

This chain links TRBV7-8 with TRBJ1-6, with unresolved D. The CDR3 contains 14 residues. V was cut by 1 base and J by 10 bases, with 11 bases left in between. Germline values: CDR1 SGHVS, CDR2 FQNEAQ. The CDR3 loop is CASSLVEKTSPLHF. The CDR3 DNA is TGTGCCAGCAGCTTAGTTGAGAAAACCTCACCCCTCCACTTT.

This clone was observed many times. CDR3 sequence reads: CASSQDLGYGELFF. CDR3 in DNA: TGCGCCAGCAGCCAAGATTTGGGGTACGGGGAGCTGTTTTTT. The chain is built from TRBV4-1 and TRBJ2-2; D unresolved. The CDR3 consists of 14 residues. Germline values: CDR1 MGHRA, CDR2 YSYEKL. The ends were cut back, 0 bases at V and 7 bases at J, with 9 bases in the middle.

The rearrangement joins TRBV7-2 to TRBJ1-4; D might be TRBD1 (6 bases). CDR3 length: 17 residues. V was trimmed by 5 bases and J by 4 bases, leaving 20 bases between them. Germline CDR1 and CDR2: SGHTA and FQGNSA. The CDR3 DNA reads TGTGCCAGCAGCCTTTATGGACAGTCAGACGGTAATGAAAAACTGTTTTTT. Translated, it gives CASSLYGQSDGNEKLFF.

The chain recombines TRBV14 with TRBJ2-2; 10 positions match TRBD2. The CDR3 contains 18 residues. V was clipped by 0 bases and J by 6 bases; unmatched bases: 10. Germline V gene sequence: CDR1 SGHDN, CDR2 FVKESK. This chain's CDR3 is CASSQEVASGRLAGELFF. CDR3 DNA: TGTGCCAGCAGCCAAGAAGTGGCTAGCGGGAGATTGGCCGGGGAGCTGTTTTTT.

The CDR3 DNA reads TGTGCCAGCAGCCCCTTCGAGGATACGCAGTATTTT. Amino acid sequence: CASSPFEDTQYF. The chain uses TRBV7-8 and TRBJ2-3; D unclear. The CDR3 loop spans 12 amino acids. Trimming shortened V by 5 bases and J by 6 bases, and 9 bases separated the two germline ends. Germline V gene lookup returns CDR1 SGHVS and CDR2 FQNEAQ.

This clone was found many times. This chain uses TRBV9 with TRBJ2-5, with 7 positions matching TRBD2. The CDR3 spans 14 residues. V lost 4 bases to trimming and J lost 5 bases; unmatched junction nucleotides: 8. Per germline, CDR1 SGDLS and CDR2 YYNGEE. The CDR3, as DNA: TGTGCCAGCAGCATTAGCGGGCTAGCGGAGACCCAGTACTTC. Amino acid sequence: CASSISGLAETQYF.

V is TRBV5-1 and J is TRBJ1-1; D remains ambiguous. The CDR3 runs to 14 residues. CDR1 SGHRS and CDR2 YFSETQ come from the germline V gene. V was pared by 0 bases and J by 1 base, with 7 bases between. DNA of the CDR3: TGCGCCAGCAGCTTGGCCTCTCGGAACACTGAAGCTTTCTTT. This sequence encodes CASSLASRNTEAFF.

This chain connects TRBV5-6 to TRBJ2-1; 10 positions agree with TRBD2. V trimming: 0 bases; J trimming: 7 bases; junction bases outside the gene matches: 7. This CDR3 comprises 16 residues. Germline V CDR1 and CDR2: SGHDT, YYEEEE. CDR3 loop: CASSLGTSGKWNEQFF. In DNA, the CDR3 is TGTGCCAGCAGCTTGGGTACTAGCGGGAAGTGGAATGAGCAGTTCTTC.

The chain has TRBV7-3 and TRBJ1-2; tentatively, D is TRBD1 (5 bases). The CDR3 loop spans 15 amino acids. Germline values: CDR1 SGHTA, CDR2 FQGTGA. V lost 4 bases, J lost 2 bases, and 14 bases lay in between. The CDR3 protein is CASSSTGGGNYGYTF. The CDR3 nucleotides read TGTGCCAGCAGCTCTACCGGTGGGGGGAACTATGGCTACACCTTC. The variable domain in full, completed from reference TRBV7-3 and TRBJ1-2, reads GAGVSQTPSNKVTEKGKYVELRCDPISGHTALYWYRQSLGQGPEFLIYFQGTGAADDSGLPNDRFFAVRPEGSVSTLKIQRTERGDSAVYLCASSSTGGGNYGYTFGSGTRLTVV.

The V and J genes are TRBV24-1 and TRBJ1-2; D may be TRBD1 (5 bases). The CDR3 covers 14 residues. Trimming cost V 3 bases and J 3 bases, with 10 bases left between them. CDR1 and CDR2 from the germline V gene are KGHDR and SFDVKD. CDR3 coding DNA: TGTGCCACCAGTGATCGGGGGTTCGACTATGGCTACACCTTC. This gives the protein CATSDRGFDYGYTF.

This chain joins TRBV10-3 and TRBJ2-3; D is unclear. The CDR3 contains 14 residues. The V and J ends lost 2 bases and 2 bases respectively, with 8 bases between them. CDR1 and CDR2 (germline): ENHRY, SYGVKD. The CDR3 sequence is CAISEGGSTDTQYF. The CDR3 DNA is TGTGCCATCAGTGAGGGCGGATCCACAGATACGCAGTATTTT.

The gene calls are TRBV28 and TRBJ2-7, with TRBD2 matching 14 bases. The CDR3 length is 15 residues. V dropped 7 bases and J dropped 4; count of bases not matched to a gene: 6. Germline assignment: CDR1 MDHEN and CDR2 SYDVKM. CDR3 sequence: CASINRLAGGYEQYF. The CDR3 coding sequence is TGTGCCAGCATTAATAGACTAGCGGGAGGGTACGAGCAGTACTTC.

This clone was observed a handful of times. This sequence joins TRBV28 and TRBJ2-6; D is unresolved. The CDR3 spans 12 residues. CDR1 and CDR2 (germline): MDHEN, SYDVKM. Trimming removed 10 bases at V and 2 bases at J, with 6 bases between. CDR3 loop: CATLAGANVLTF. In DNA, the CDR3 is TGTGCCACCCTGGCTGGGGCCAACGTCCTGACTTTC.

The rearrangement links TRBV28 to TRBJ2-5; 15 nucleotides agree with TRBD2. Germline V gene lookup returns CDR1 MDHEN and CDR2 SYDVKM. V shed 4 bases and J 5 bases; nucleotides not matched to a gene: 11. The CDR3 runs 18 residues. CDR3 DNA sequence: TGTGCCAGCAGTTCGTACGGGACTAGCGGGAGGTGGGAGGAGACCCAGTACTTC. Translating it yields CASSSYGTSGRWEETQYF.

On this clone itself: In the same sample, other DNA sequences code for this CDR3. This chain connects TRBV7-2 to TRBJ2-3, with D perhaps assigned TRBD1 or TRBD2 (5 bases each). The V gene lost 1 base and the J gene lost 1 base, with 12 bases spanning the gap. Germline assignment: CDR1 SGHTA and CDR2 FQGNSA. This CDR3 has 16 residues. CDR3 coding DNA: TGTGCCAGCAGCTTAGAGGGGAGAGGTGGCACAGATACGCAGTATTTT. It codes for CASSLEGRGGTDTQYF.

This clone was seen a single time. The chain links TRBV11-3 to TRBJ1-1; maybe TRBD1 (6 bases). This CDR3 contains 12 residues. CDR1 is SGHNT, CDR2 YENEEA, per germline. V lost 5 bases and J 10 bases, leaving 14 bases between the germline ends. The CDR3: CASSALQGVAFF. The CDR3 DNA sequence: TGTGCCAGCAGCGCGTTACAGGGAGTAGCTTTCTTT. The variable domain in full, completed from reference TRBV11-3 and TRBJ1-1, reads EAGVVQSPRYKIIEKKQPVAFWCNPISGHNTLYWYLQNLGQGPELLIRYENEEAVDDSQLPKDRFSAERLKGVDSTLKIQPAELGDSAVYLCASSALQGVAFFGQGTRLTVV.

This clone was seen only once. This rearrangement joins TRBV2 to TRBJ2-5, with unresolved D. Trimming stripped 7 bases from V and 2 bases from J, with 11 bases between. This CDR3 comprises 13 residues. Germline CDR1 reads SNHLY; CDR2 reads FYNNEI. This CDR3 is CASTLHQQETQYF. The DNA of the CDR3 is TGTGCCAGCACCCTACACCAACAAGAGACCCAGTACTTC.

The chain couples TRBV18 to TRBJ2-7; D not resolved. Germline CDR1 is KGHSH and CDR2 is LQKENI. V was trimmed by 10 bases and J by 2 bases, leaving 12 bases between them. The length of the CDR3 is 12 residues. The CDR3 protein is CATSPHTYEQYF. The DNA for the CDR3 is TGTGCCACATCCCCGCACACCTACGAGCAGTACTTC.

This chain joins TRBV28 and TRBJ2-1, with 11 bases identical to TRBD2. The germline gives CDR1 MDHEN, CDR2 SYDVKM. There are 15 residues in the CDR3. V dropped 3 bases and J dropped 7; count of bases not matched to a gene: 5. The chain's CDR3 is CASSLRSGRANEQFF. CDR3 DNA sequence: TGTGCCAGCAGTTTGCGTAGCGGGAGGGCTAATGAGCAGTTCTTC. Using reference TRBV28 and TRBJ2-1 for the parts outside the CDR3, the full variable domain is DVKVTQSSRYLVKRTGEKVFLECVQDMDHENMFWYRQDPGLGLRLIYFSYDVKMKEKGDIPEGYSVSREKKERFSLILESASTNQTSMYLCASSLRSGRANEQFFGPGTRLTVL.